One TCR beta chain is described in this entry. Its antigen is not known. Germline V lookup: CDR1 SGHDT, CDR2 YYEEEE. With 2 bases clipped from V and 0 bases from J, the junction kept 3 bases outside the gene matches. This CDR3 region has 18 residues. All trial patients relapsed after autologous stem cell transplantation. This record belongs to a study of PD-1 blockade in classical Hodgkin lymphoma. Broader study findings: Still unresolved is the cause of the repertoire differences, which may be disease activity or prior therapy.

TCRdb's copy holds only in-frame clones and misses some; the assay was immunoSEQ multiplex PCR. The sample lists around 34,000 clones, approximately 82% seen once, with under 20% in the top ten. Specimen: peripheral blood mononuclear cells (PBMCs), collected before the second cycle of nivolumab. The sequence came from a human donor with classical Hodgkin lymphoma. The chain recombines TRBV5-6 with TRBJ2-4, with 15 bases matching TRBD2. CDR3 coding DNA: TGTGCCAGCAGCTTTGGACTAGCGGGGGGGCTAGCCAAAAACATTCAGTACTTC. Its protein is CASSFGLAGGLAKNIQYF. The full variable domain, its missing parts supplied by reference TRBV5-6 and TRBJ2-4, is DAGVTQSPTHLIKTRGQQVTLRCSPKSGHDTVSWYQQALGQGPQFIFQYYEEEERQRGNFPDRFSGHQFPNYSSELNVNALLLGDSALYLCASSFGLAGGLAKNIQYFGAGTRLSVL.